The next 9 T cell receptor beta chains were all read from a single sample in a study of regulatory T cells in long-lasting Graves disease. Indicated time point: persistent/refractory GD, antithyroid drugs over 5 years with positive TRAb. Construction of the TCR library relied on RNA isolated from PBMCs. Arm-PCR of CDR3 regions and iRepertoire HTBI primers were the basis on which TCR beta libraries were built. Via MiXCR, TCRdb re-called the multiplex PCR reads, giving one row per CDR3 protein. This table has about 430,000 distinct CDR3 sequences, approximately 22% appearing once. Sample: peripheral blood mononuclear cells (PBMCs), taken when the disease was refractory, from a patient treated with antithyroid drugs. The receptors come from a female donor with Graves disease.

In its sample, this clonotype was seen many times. The chain's CDR3 is CATSSRVPSYNEQFF. DNA for the CDR3: TGTGCCACCAGCAGCAGGGTACCCTCCTACAATGAGCAGTTCTTC. V is TRBV15 and J is TRBJ2-1; weak D call: TRBD1 (5 bases). This CDR3 spans 15 amino acids. V was clipped by 3 bases and J by 0 bases, with 9 bases between them. Germline CDR1 LNHNV, CDR2 YYDKDF (reference sequence).

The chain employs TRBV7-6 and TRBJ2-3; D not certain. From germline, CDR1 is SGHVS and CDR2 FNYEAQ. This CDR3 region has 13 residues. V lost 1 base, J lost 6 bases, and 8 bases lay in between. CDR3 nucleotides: TGTGCCAGCAGCTTAGTGGGGTTCGATACGCAGTATTTT. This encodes CASSLVGFDTQYF.

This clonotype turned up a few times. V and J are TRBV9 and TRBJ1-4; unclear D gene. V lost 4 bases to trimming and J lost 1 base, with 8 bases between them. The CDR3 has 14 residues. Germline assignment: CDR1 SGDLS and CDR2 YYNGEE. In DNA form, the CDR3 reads TGTGCCAGCAGCCAATCGGGAACTAATGAAAAACTGTTTTTT. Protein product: CASSQSGTNEKLFF.

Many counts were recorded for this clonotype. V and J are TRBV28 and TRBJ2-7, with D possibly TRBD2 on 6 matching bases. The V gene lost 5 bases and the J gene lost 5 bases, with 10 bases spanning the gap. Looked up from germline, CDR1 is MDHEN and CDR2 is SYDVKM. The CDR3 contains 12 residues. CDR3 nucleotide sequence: TGTGCCAGCAGTGTACTAGCAGACGAGCAGTACTTC. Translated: CASSVLADEQYF.

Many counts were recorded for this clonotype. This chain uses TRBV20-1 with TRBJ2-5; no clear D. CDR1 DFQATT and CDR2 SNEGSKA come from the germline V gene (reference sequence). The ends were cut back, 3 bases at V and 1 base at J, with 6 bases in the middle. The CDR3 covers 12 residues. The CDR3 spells CSASLIQETQYF. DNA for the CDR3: TGCAGTGCTAGTCTTATCCAAGAGACCCAGTACTTC.

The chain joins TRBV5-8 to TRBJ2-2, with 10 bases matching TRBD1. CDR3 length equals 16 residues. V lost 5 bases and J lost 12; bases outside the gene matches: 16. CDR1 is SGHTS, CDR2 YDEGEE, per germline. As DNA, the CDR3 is TGTGCCAGCAGTCTCCCAGGGACCGGGACAGGGGAAAAGCTGTTTTTT. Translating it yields CASSLPGTGTGEKLFF.

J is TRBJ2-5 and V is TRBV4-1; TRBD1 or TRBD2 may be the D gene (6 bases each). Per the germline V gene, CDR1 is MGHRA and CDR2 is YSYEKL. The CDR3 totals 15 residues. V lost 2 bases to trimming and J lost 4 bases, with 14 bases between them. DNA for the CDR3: TGCGCCAGCAGCCAAAATATACAGGGAGGAGAGACCCAGTACTTC. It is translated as CASSQNIQGGETQYF.

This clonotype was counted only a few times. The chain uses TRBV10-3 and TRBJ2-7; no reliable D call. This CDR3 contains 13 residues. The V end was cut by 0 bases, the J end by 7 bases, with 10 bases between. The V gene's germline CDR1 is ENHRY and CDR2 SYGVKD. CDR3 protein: CAISESAEREQYF. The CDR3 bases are TGTGCCATCAGTGAGTCAGCAGAGAGGGAGCAGTACTTC.

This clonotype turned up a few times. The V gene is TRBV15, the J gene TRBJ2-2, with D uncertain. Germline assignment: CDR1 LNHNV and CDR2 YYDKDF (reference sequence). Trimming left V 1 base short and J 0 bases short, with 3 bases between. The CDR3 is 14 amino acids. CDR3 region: CATSRAANTGELFF. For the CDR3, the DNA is TGTGCCACCAGCAGAGCCGCGAACACCGGGGAGCTGTTTTTT.